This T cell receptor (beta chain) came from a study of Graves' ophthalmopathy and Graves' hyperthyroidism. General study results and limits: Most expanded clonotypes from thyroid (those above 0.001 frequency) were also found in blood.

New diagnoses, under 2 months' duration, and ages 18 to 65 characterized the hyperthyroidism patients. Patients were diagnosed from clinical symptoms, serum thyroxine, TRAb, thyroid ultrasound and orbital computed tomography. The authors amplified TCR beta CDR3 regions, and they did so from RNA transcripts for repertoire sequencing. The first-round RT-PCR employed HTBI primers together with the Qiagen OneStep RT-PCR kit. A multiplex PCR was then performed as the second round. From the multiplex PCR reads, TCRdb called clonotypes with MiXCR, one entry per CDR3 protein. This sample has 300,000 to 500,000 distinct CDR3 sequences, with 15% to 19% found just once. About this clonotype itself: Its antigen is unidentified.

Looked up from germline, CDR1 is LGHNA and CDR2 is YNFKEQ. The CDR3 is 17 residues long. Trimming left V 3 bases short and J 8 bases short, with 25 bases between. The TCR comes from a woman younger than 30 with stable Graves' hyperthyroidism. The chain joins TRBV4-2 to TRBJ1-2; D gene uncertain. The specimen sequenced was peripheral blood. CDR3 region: CASSQNRRTSVVNGYTF. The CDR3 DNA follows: TGTGCCAGCAGCCAGAACCGTCGGACCTCGGTGGTAAACGGCTACACCTTC.